This T cell receptor beta chain was retrieved from a study of CD4 and CD8 cells across lung adenocarcinoma regions. In this sample, this clonotype turned up a few times. TCRdb re-analysed the PCR reads in MiXCR, keeping a single row per CDR3 protein. This table holds some 20,000 distinct CDR3 sequences, roughly 46% found once. Donors had localized lung adenocarcinoma, a non-small cell lung cancer. The CDR3 loop spans 15 amino acids. Germline V gives CDR1 MNHNS, CDR2 SASEGT. With 6 bases clipped from V and 6 bases from J, the junction kept 8 bases outside the gene matches. This clonotype was sampled from a male donor with lung adenocarcinoma. The CD4 and CD8 labels of this study may be unreliable. Sample: CD4+ T cells from the margin of a lung tumor. V is TRBV6-1 and J is TRBJ2-1; 10 nucleotides match TRBD2. The CDR3 reads CASSSLAGVSNEQFF. The CDR3 DNA is TGTGCCAGCAGCAGCCTAGCGGGGGTCTCCAATGAGCAGTTCTTC.